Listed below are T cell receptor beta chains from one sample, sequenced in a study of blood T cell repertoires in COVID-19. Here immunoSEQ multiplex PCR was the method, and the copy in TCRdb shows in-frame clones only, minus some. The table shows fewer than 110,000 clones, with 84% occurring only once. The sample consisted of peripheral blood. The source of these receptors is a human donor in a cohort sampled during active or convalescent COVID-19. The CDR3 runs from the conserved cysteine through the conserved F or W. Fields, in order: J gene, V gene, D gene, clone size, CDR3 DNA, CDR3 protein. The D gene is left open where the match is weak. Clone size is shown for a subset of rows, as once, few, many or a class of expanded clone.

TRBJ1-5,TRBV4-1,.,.,TGCGCCAGCAGCCAAGATATGGGGGGGGCTCAGCCCCAGCATTTT,CASSQDMGGAQPQHF
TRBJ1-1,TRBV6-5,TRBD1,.,TGTGCCAGCAGTTACTCGGCGTTGAGGGGGCTGGGAGCTTTCTTT,CASSYSALRGLGAFF
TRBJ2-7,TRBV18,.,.,TGTGCCAGCTCACCAGTCCCCAGGGCCGACGAGCAGTACTTC,CASSPVPRADEQYF
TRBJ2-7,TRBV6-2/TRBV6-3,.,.,TGTGCCAGCAGTTATGGGGGGAGATCCTACGAGCAGTACTTC,CASSYGGRSYEQYF
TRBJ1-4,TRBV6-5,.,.,TGTGCCAGCAGTCTTACTAATGAAAAACTGTTTTTT,CASSLTNEKLFF
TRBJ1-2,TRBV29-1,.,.,TGCAGCTCCCAATCGGGAGGGGGAGGTGGCTACACCTTC,CSSQSGGGGGYTF
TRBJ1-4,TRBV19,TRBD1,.,TGTGCCAGTAGTATCGGACAGGGGGGACGGGGGAATGAAAAACTGTTTTTT,CASSIGQGGRGNEKLFF
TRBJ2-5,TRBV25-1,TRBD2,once,TGTGCCAGCAGTGAATGGCGGCTAGCGGGGGGAGAGACCCAGTACTTC,CASSEWRLAGGETQYF
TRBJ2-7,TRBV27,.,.,TGTGCCAGCAGTTTATCATCGGGAGACGAACGAACTTACGAGCAGTACTTC,CASSLSSGDERTYEQYF
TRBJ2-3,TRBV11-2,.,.,TGTGCCAGCAGCTTGAGGCGGCGGGGAGGCACAGATACGCAGTATTTT,CASSLRRRGGTDTQYF
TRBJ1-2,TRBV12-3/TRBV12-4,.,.,TGTGCCAGCAGAGCGACAGTTAACTATGGCTACACCTTC,CASRATVNYGYTF
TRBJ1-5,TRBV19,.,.,TGTGCCAGTATTTCGACTGGCAATCAGCCCCAGCATTTT,CASISTGNQPQHF
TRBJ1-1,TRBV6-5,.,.,TGTGCCAGCAGTTACTCTCGAGGACAGCAGAACACTGAAGCTTTCTTT,CASSYSRGQQNTEAFF
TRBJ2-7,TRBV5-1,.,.,TGCGCCAGCAGCGCGCCGGACAAAACCTACGAGCAGTACTTC,CASSAPDKTYEQYF
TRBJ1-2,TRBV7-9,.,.,TGTGCCAGCAGCTCACCGGCGACAGCCCTAAACTATGGCTACACCTTC,CASSSPATALNYGYTF
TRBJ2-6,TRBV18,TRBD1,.,TGTGCCAGCTCAGCACAGGGGTCCTCTGGGGCCAACGTCCTGACTTTC,CASSAQGSSGANVLTF
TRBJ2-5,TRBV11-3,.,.,TGTGCCAGCAGCTTAGGGGTAGGGAGAGAGACCCAGTACTTC,CASSLGVGRETQYF
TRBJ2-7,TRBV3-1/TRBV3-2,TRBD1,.,TGTGCCAGCAGACAGGGGGTAAGCCCCTACGAGCAGTACTTC,CASRQGVSPYEQYF
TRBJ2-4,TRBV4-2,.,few,TGTGCCAGCAGCCCATCCGTCGGAGGAGCCAAAAACATTCAGTACTTC,CASSPSVGGAKNIQYF
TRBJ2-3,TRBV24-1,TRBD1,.,TGTGCCACCAGTGATCCCTCACAGGGGGTGAAGCAGTATTTT,CATSDPSQGVKQYF
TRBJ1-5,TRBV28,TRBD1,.,TGTGCCAGCAGTGACCGGGACAGGGGCAAAAATCAGCCCCAGCATTTT,CASSDRDRGKNQPQHF
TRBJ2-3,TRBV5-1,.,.,TGCGCCAGCAGCTTTGAGTCCAGGGCCACAGATACGCAGTATTTT,CASSFESRATDTQYF
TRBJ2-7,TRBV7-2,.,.,TGTGCCAGCAGCGGACGGTTACAAGCAGGGTCCTACGAGCAGTACTTC,CASSGRLQAGSYEQYF
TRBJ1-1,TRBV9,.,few,TGTGCCAGCAGCGTAGCTGAGTACACTGAAGCTTTCTTT,CASSVAEYTEAFF
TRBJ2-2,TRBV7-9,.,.,TGTGCCAGCAGCTTTGAGGGGGACACCGGGGAGCTGTTTTTT,CASSFEGDTGELFF
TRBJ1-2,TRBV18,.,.,TGTGCCAGCTCACCGCGGGGCGAGGGATGGGGCTATGGCTACACCTTC,CASSPRGEGWGYGYTF
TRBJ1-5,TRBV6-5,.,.,TGTGCCAGCAGTTTGGCATTCAATCAGCCCCAGCATTTT,CASSLAFNQPQHF
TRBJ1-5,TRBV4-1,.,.,TGCGCCAGCAGCCCCAGGGGTAGCAATCAGCCCCAGCATTTT,CASSPRGSNQPQHF
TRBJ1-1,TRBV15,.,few,TGTGCCACCAGCAGAGATGGGGGACACCAGAACACTGAAGCTTTCTTT,CATSRDGGHQNTEAFF
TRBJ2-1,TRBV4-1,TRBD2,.,TGCGCCAGCAGCCAATCAGCGGGGAGTATAGTGAATGAGCAGTTCTTC,CASSQSAGSIVNEQFF
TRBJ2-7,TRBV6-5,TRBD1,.,TGTGCCAGCAGCCTCTATGGGACAGGTTCCTACGAGCAGTACTTC,CASSLYGTGSYEQYF
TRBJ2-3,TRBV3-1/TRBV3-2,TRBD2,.,TGTGCCAGCAGCCCCCGGACTAGCGGACTCACAGATACGCAGTATTTT,CASSPRTSGLTDTQYF
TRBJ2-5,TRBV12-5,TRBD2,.,TGTGCTAGTGGTTTGGTACGGGCCGAAGCGGGGGAACAAGAGACCCAGTACTTC,CASGLVRAEAGEQETQYF
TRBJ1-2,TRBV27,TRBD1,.,TGTGCCAGCAGTTACAGGGGGAGTAACTATGGCTACACCTTC,CASSYRGSNYGYTF
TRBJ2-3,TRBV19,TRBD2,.,TGTGCCAGTAGTACAAGGACTAGCGGGGTGACAGATACGCAGTATTTT,CASSTRTSGVTDTQYF